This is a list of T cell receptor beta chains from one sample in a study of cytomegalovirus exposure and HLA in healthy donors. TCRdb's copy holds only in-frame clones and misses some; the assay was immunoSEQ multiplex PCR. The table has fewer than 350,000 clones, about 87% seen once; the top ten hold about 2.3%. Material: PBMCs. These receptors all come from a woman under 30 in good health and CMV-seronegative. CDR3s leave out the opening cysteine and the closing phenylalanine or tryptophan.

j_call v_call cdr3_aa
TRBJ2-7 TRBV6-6 ASRGGLAYSSYEQY
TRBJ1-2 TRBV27 ASSLSMEGLAYGYT
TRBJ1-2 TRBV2 ASSLQGAYGYT
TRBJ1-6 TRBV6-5 ASSSRGGSPLH
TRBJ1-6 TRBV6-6 ASSYDRSYNSPLH
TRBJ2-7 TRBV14 DSSQWLGEGQY
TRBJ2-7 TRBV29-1 SVEDNLRSFYEQY
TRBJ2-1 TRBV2 ASSLTQGNEQF
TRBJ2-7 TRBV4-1 ASSQAGTGAYEQY
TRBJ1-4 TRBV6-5 ASSYHGQPLEKLF
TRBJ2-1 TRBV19 ASSLTSSHNEQF
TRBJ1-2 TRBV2 ASSEGQDNYGYT
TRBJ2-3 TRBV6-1 ASKVELAFTDTQY
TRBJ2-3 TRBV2 ASSPSGGGTDTQY
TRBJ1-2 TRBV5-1 ASSLGTGVPGYT
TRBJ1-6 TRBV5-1 ASSGAPDNSPLH
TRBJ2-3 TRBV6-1 ASSEYPGTQY
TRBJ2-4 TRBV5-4 ASSWGTGLAKNIQY
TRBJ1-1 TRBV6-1 ASSEIIGNTEAF
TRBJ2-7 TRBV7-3 ASNRPWTGRDEQY
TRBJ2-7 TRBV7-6 ASSLSGGASEQY
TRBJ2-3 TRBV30 AWPNVASGGRNPSTDTQY
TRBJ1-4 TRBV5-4 ASSAGTADNEKLF
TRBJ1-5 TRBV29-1 SVEEEGAGQPQH
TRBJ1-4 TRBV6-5 AVRRRGSDEKLF
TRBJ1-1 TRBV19 ASSFRNTEAF
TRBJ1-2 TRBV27 ASSPNLYHPTGTQFLANYGYT
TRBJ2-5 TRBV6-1 ASRGEGGRAQY
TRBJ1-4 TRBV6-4 ASSPTGVSNEKLF
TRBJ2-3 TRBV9 ASSGRGSTDTQY
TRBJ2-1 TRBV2 ASSLMRGPYNEQF
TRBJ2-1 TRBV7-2 ASSLEASGGANEQF
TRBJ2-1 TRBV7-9 AKNSAGGPISSYNEQF
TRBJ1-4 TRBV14 ASSQDWRGGEKLF
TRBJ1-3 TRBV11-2 ASSQSPGTFSGNTIY
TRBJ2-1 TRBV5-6 ASSSTGTSSIHEQF
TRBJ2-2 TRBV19 ASSNQTSNTGELF
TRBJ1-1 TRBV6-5 ASRTPGQGSTEAF